This is a list of T cell receptor beta chains from one sample in a study of T cell repertoires in cytomegalovirus infection. These receptors' targets are unknown. TCRdb re-called the reads through MiXCR, storing one row per CDR3 protein. The sample lists 71,000 or so distinct CDR3 sequences, about 20% occurring once. Sequenced here: CD8+ T cells from cultured PBMCs, sampled from culture after CMV antigen stimulation. Receptor source: a human donor in good health (CMV status not recorded). Some clones in this sample may be carry-over from other donors' samples. The CDR3 runs from the conserved cysteine through the conserved F or W. D genes are given only for firm matches. Expanded clones are given a class, and other clones once, few, many or no size at all.

v_gene	abundance	j_gene	d_gene	CDR3aa	CDR3nt
TRBV7-2	few	TRBJ2-7	-	CASSLTSLGTIEQYF	TGTGCCAGCAGCTTAACATCGCTCGGGACGATAGAGCAGTACTTC
TRBV7-9	-	TRBJ2-1	-	CASSSPLGENNEQFF	TGTGCCAGCAGCTCGCCCTTGGGGGAAAACAATGAGCAGTTCTTC
TRBV6-8	few	TRBJ1-5	-	CASSQFRDGSNQPQHF	TGTGCCAGCAGCCAATTCCGGGACGGGAGCAATCAGCCCCAGCATTTT
TRBV27	few	TRBJ2-7	TRBD2	CASMIAGGDYEQYF	TGTGCCAGCATGATAGCGGGGGGTGACTACGAGCAGTACTTC
TRBV7-9	few	TRBJ2-7	-	CASSFRDRYEQYF	TGTGCCAGCAGCTTCAGGGATCGGTACGAGCAGTACTTC
TRBV29-1	few	TRBJ1-4	-	CSVVGVGEKLFF	TGCAGCGTTGTAGGGGTCGGTGAAAAACTGTTTTTT
TRBV2	few	TRBJ2-2	-	CASTAGELFF	TGTGCCAGCACGGCCGGGGAGCTGTTTTTT
TRBV6-5	-	TRBJ1-3	-	CASSYSSGNTIYF	TGTGCCAGCAGTTACTCCTCTGGAAACACCATATATTTT
TRBV7-9	-	TRBJ1-1	-	CASSLPQSQGNTEAFF	TGTGCCAGCAGCTTACCACAATCGCAGGGGAACACTGAAGCTTTCTTT
TRBV5-6	few	TRBJ2-1	TRBD1	CASSLPSGTGSNEQFF	TGTGCCAGCAGCTTACCCTCCGGGACAGGGAGTAATGAGCAGTTCTTC
TRBV7-2	few	TRBJ1-1	-	CASSSRGGPTTEAFF	TGTGCCAGCAGCTCGAGGGGGGGTCCAACGACTGAAGCTTTCTTT
TRBV7-2	-	TRBJ1-5	-	CASSLVWGANQPQHF	TGTGCCAGCAGCTTAGTTTGGGGGGCAAATCAGCCCCAGCATTTT
TRBV7-9	few	TRBJ2-1	-	CASSPGSLVEQFF	TGTGCCAGCAGCCCCGGGAGTTTGGTTGAGCAGTTCTTC
TRBV6-8	-	TRBJ1-5	-	CASSYYGLSNQPQHF	TGTGCCAGCAGTTACTATGGGTTGAGCAATCAGCCCCAGCATTTT
TRBV4-2	-	TRBJ2-7	-	CASSVRETTYEQYF	TGTGCCAGCAGCGTCAGGGAAACGACGTACGAGCAGTACTTC
TRBV2	-	TRBJ1-1	-	CASSVRADMNTEAFF	TGTGCCAGCAGTGTGCGGGCTGATATGAACACTGAAGCTTTCTTT
TRBV5-1	few	TRBJ2-2	-	CASSDSPGELFF	TGCGCCAGCAGCGATTCTCCCGGGGAGCTGTTTTTT
TRBV10-3	-	TRBJ1-6	TRBD1	CAISLGTGDSPLHF	TGTGCCATCAGTTTAGGGACAGGGGATTCACCCCTCCACTTT
TRBV24-1	-	TRBJ2-1	-	CATSDRDTSYNEQFF	TGTGCCACCAGTGATCGGGACACCTCCTACAATGAGCAGTTCTTC
TRBV2	many	TRBJ2-7	-	CATLTSGEGAFYEQYF	TGTGCCACCCTAACCTCCGGGGAGGGGGCCTTCTACGAGCAGTACTTC
TRBV7-9	-	TRBJ1-2	-	CASSSPGLPPGYTF	TGTGCCAGCAGCTCCCCGGGCCTTCCCCCAGGCTACACCTTC
TRBV14	few	TRBJ1-1	-	CASSQNGRGFREATEAFF	TGTGCCAGCAGCCAAAATGGGCGTGGATTCAGGGAGGCCACTGAAGCTTTCTTT
TRBV14	few	TRBJ2-1	-	CASSPYAPAYNEQFF	TGTGCCAGCAGCCCGTATGCCCCGGCTTACAATGAGCAGTTCTTC
TRBV10-3	many	TRBJ2-2	-	CAISEGGNTGELFF	TGTGCCATCAGTGAAGGGGGAAACACCGGGGAGCTGTTTTTT
TRBV12-3/TRBV12-4	-	TRBJ1-3	-	CASSPFSPGNTIYF	TGTGCCAGCAGCCCCTTCTCACCGGGAAACACCATATATTTT
TRBV6-2/TRBV6-3	-	TRBJ2-3	TRBD2	CASSYMGGGSDTQYF	TGTGCCAGCAGTTACATGGGGGGGGGATCAGATACGCAGTATTTT
TRBV7-8	few	TRBJ1-4	-	CASSLTTGTNGEKLFF	TGTGCCAGCAGCTTAACGACTGGGACGAATGGCGAAAAACTGTTTTTT
TRBV7-2	-	TRBJ2-4	TRBD1	CASSSTYSGTEKNIQYF	TGTGCCAGCAGCTCGACTTACTCCGGGACAGAGAAAAACATTCAGTACTTC
TRBV7-2	-	TRBJ1-6	-	CASSLDWRARETSPLHF	TGTGCCAGCAGCTTAGACTGGCGGGCCAGGGAGACCTCACCCCTCCACTTT
TRBV27	few	TRBJ2-7	TRBD1	CASSPLTTGDEQYF	TGTGCCAGCAGTCCGCTAACCACAGGGGACGAGCAGTACTTC
TRBV27	few	TRBJ2-7	TRBD1	CASSFLVGQGLVEQYF	TGTGCCAGCAGTTTCTTAGTGGGACAGGGGTTGGTCGAGCAGTACTTC
TRBV7-8	few	TRBJ1-2	TRBD1	CASSPTGTGGAKYGYTF	TGTGCCAGCAGCCCGACCGGGACAGGGGGCGCGAAGTATGGCTACACCTTC
TRBV7-4	-	TRBJ2-2	-	CASVRQDTSSDTGELFF	TGTGCCAGTGTTAGACAGGATACAAGTTCGGACACCGGGGAGCTGTTTTTT
TRBV7-9	few	TRBJ2-7	TRBD1	CASSLTTGGYEQYF	TGTGCCAGCAGCTTAACGACAGGGGGCTACGAGCAGTACTTC
TRBV27	-	TRBJ1-2	-	CASSFRQGGYGYTF	TGTGCCAGCAGTTTTAGGCAGGGTGGATATGGCTACACCTTC
TRBV7-6	few	TRBJ2-7	TRBD1	CASSLVRDRDNEQYF	TGTGCCAGCAGCTTAGTCAGGGACAGGGATAACGAGCAGTACTTC
TRBV12-5	few	TRBJ1-1	-	CASGLDMSKTFF	TGTGCTAGTGGTTTGGATATGAGTAAGACTTTCTTT
TRBV7-4	few	TRBJ1-1	-	CASSLGPLGGNTEAFF	TGTGCCAGCAGCCTAGGGCCCCTGGGGGGCAACACTGAAGCTTTCTTT
TRBV7-9	once	TRBJ2-7	-	CASSSATTYEQYF	TGTGCCAGCAGCTCCGCTACTACCTACGAGCAGTACTTC
TRBV4-1	-	TRBJ1-5	-	CASSPRAGPNQPQHF	TGTGCCAGCAGCCCGCGCGCCGGCCCGAATCAGCCCCAGCATTTT
TRBV29-1	-	TRBJ1-4	-	CSGYREGSEKLFF	TGCAGCGGATACAGGGAGGGTAGTGAAAAACTGTTTTTT